This TCR beta chain was captured by sequencing in a study of long-term antiretroviral therapy in people with HIV. The samples, holding roughly 0.95-10 million cryopreserved PBMC, were thawed before DNA extraction was carried out. Survey-level resolution applied to immunoSEQ assay v3.0. Repertoires were generated with immunoSEQ multiplex PCR, while TCRdb's copy carries only in-frame clones and drops some. The sample holds over 25,000 clones; 97% are singletons and the top ten take around 1.8%. The CDR3 length is 13 residues. Germline CDR1 LNHDA, CDR2 SQIVND (reference sequence). V shed 4 bases and J shed 7 bases, with 8 bases lying between them.

The chain carries TRBV19 and TRBJ1-6; D uncertain. This TCR was recovered from a man under 40 with HIV. This sample comprised unsorted PBMCs, obtained 7.6 years after starting antiretroviral therapy. The CDR3 DNA is TGTGCCAGTAGTACCCAAAGGAATTCACCCCTCCACTTT. Its translation is CASSTQRNSPLHF.